Presented here are 27 T cell receptor beta chains from one specimen sequenced in a study of vaccination and CD4 T cells after COVID-19. Oncomine TCR Beta short-read sequencing was applied to DNA from cultured CD4+ T cells. TCRdb used MiXCR to reprocess the PCR reads, holding one entry per CDR3 protein. The sample has under 25,000 distinct CDR3 sequences; about 61% are singletons. Their recognized antigens are unknown. Specified treatment: approximately nine-day PBMC culture with coronavirus spike peptide pools or control peptides (ViraFEST assay). The sequenced sample was CD4+ T cells from blood, cultured in vitro. The receptors derive from a human donor who had recovered from COVID-19.

A few counts support this clonotype. V is TRBV18 and J is TRBJ1-2, with D tentatively TRBD1 (5 bases). CDR1 is KGHSH, CDR2 LQKENI, per germline. V lost 6 bases, J lost 7 bases, and 12 bases lay in between. This CDR3 has 12 amino acids. The CDR3 spells CASSTGGVGYTF. CDR3 nucleotides: TGTGCCAGCTCCACAGGCGGCGTTGGCTACACCTTC.

The gene calls are TRBV6-1 and TRBJ1-1; D gene unclear. CDR3 length equals 15 residues. Looked up from germline, CDR1 is MNHNS and CDR2 is SASEGT. V was cut by 4 bases and J by 0 bases, with 12 bases left in between. The CDR3 DNA follows: TGTGCCAGCAGTGCGGGCAAGGTCCTGAACACTGAAGCTTTCTTT. It specifies CASSAGKVLNTEAFF.

V usage is TRBV28 and J usage is TRBJ2-7, with a possible D match to TRBD2 (5 bases). The CDR3 has 12 residues. Trimming stripped 2 bases from V and 4 bases from J, with 6 bases between. Germline values: CDR1 MDHEN, CDR2 SYDVKM. The CDR3 bases are TGTGCCAGCAGTTTAGGGGAGTACGAGCAGTACTTC. This encodes CASSLGEYEQYF.

The chain couples TRBV12-3 or TRBV12-4 to TRBJ2-3, with a tentative D call TRBD1 (6 bases). This CDR3 has 14 residues. V was shortened by 4 bases and J by 2 bases, with 10 bases between the two germline ends. This CDR3 is CASSYTGTTDTQYF. CDR3 nucleotides: TGTGCCAGCAGTTATACAGGGACCACAGATACGCAGTATTTT.

This chain connects TRBV6-5 to TRBJ2-3; D ambiguous. Trimming pared 4 bases from V and 0 bases from J, leaving 8 bases between. The CDR3 length is 14 residues. CDR1 MNHEY and CDR2 SVGAGI come from the germline V gene. DNA of the CDR3: TGTGCCAGCAGTTTTGGTAGCAGCACAGATACGCAGTATTTT. It specifies CASSFGSSTDTQYF.

J is TRBJ1-2 and V is TRBV19; maybe TRBD1 (6 bases). Germline-derived CDR1 and CDR2 are LNHDA and SQIVND (reference sequence). Trimming removed 4 bases at V and 2 bases at J, with 11 bases between. CDR3 length: 14 residues. CDR3 coding DNA: TGTGCCAGTAGTACCCTCAGGGGCAACTATGGCTACACCTTC. Protein product: CASSTLRGNYGYTF. Filled out from reference TRBV19 and TRBJ1-2, the complete variable domain reads DGGITQSPKYLFRKEGQNVTLSCEQNLNHDAMYWYRQDPGQGLRLIYYSQIVNDFQKGDIAEGYSVSREKKESFPLTVTSAQKNPTAFYLCASSTLRGNYGYTFGSGTRLTVV.

This clonotype was counted a few times. The chain couples TRBV6-1 to TRBJ1-1; D gene uncertain. Germline V gene lookup returns CDR1 MNHNS and CDR2 SASEGT. V gave up 6 bases and J gave up 0 bases, with 11 bases separating them. The length of the CDR3 is 14 residues. CDR3 amino acids: CASSPPAVNTEAFF. CDR3 nucleotides: TGTGCCAGCAGCCCACCCGCAGTGAACACTGAAGCTTTCTTT.

V is TRBV7-2 and J is TRBJ1-6; 7 nucleotides line up with TRBD1. Germline loops: CDR1 SGHTA, CDR2 FQGNSA. The V and J ends lost 4 bases and 4 bases, in that order; junction bases with no gene match: 13. The CDR3 runs 18 residues. CDR3 loop: CASSWKVQGGGYNSPLHF. CDR3 nucleotide sequence: TGTGCCAGCAGCTGGAAAGTCCAGGGGGGGGGGTATAATTCACCCCTCCACTTT.

The CDR3 DNA reads as TGCAGTGCTAGAGAAGGGACTAGCGGGGGCTACGAGCAGTACTTC. Translation gives CSAREGTSGGYEQYF. The chain couples TRBV20-1 to TRBJ2-7, with 14 nucleotides matching TRBD2. The length of the CDR3 is 15 residues. The J segment lost 3 bases and the V segment lost 0 bases, leaving 1 base of the junction unmatched. CDR1 and CDR2 from the germline V gene are DFQATT and SNEGSKA (reference sequence).

This clonotype has just one count. The chain uses TRBV20-1 and TRBJ2-2; 8 bases agree with TRBD2. With 0 bases clipped from V and 7 bases from J, the junction kept 16 bases outside the gene matches. Germline CDR1 reads DFQATT; CDR2 reads SNEGSKA (reference sequence). The CDR3 is 18 amino acids. The CDR3 DNA is TGCAGTGCTAGAGATCCCGGGGTAGCGGGATTTCGTAACGGGGAGCTGTTTTTT. The encoded protein is CSARDPGVAGFRNGELFF.

A single count supports this clonotype. J is TRBJ2-7 and V is TRBV7-2; 8 nucleotides agree with TRBD2. The germline gives CDR1 SGHTA, CDR2 FQGNSA. CDR3 length equals 16 residues. V trimming: 0 bases; J trimming: 1 base; junction bases outside the gene matches: 5. CDR3 loop: CASSLASGAQSYEQYF. Here the CDR3 DNA reads TGTGCCAGCAGCTTAGCTAGCGGGGCCCAATCCTACGAGCAGTACTTC.

This chain's CDR3 is CASSDVGKSNYGYTF. CDR3 nucleotides: TGCGCCAGCAGTGATGTCGGAAAATCTAACTATGGCTACACCTTC. The chain couples TRBV10-2 to TRBJ1-2; D gene ambiguous. The CDR3 runs to 15 residues. V lost 3 bases and J lost 0, with 11 bases in between. Germline-derived CDR1 and CDR2 are WSHSY and SAAADI.

The CDR3 bases are TGCAGTGCTAAAGGGACTAGCGGGAGGGCGATCAGAGGCGAGCAGTACTTC. It codes for CSAKGTSGRAIRGEQYF. The chain employs TRBV20-1 and TRBJ2-7; 16 bases match TRBD2. The CDR3 totals 17 residues. Germline V gene lookup returns CDR1 DFQATT and CDR2 SNEGSKA (reference sequence). With V trimmed by 4 bases and J by 6 bases, 12 bases remained unmatched.

The CDR3, as DNA: TGTGCCAGCTCACCGACAATAGAACTAGCCAAAAACATTCAGTACTTC. Translating gives CASSPTIELAKNIQYF. This chain connects TRBV18 to TRBJ2-4; D not resolved. The germline V gene encodes CDR1 KGHSH and CDR2 LQKENI. This CDR3 comprises 16 residues. V was cut by 3 bases and J by 0 bases, with 12 bases left in between.

The chain has TRBV6-1 and TRBJ2-3; D not resolved. The CDR3 length is 14 residues. The ends were cut back, 6 bases at V and 5 bases at J, with 15 bases in the middle. Germline V lookup: CDR1 MNHNS, CDR2 SASEGT. As DNA, the CDR3 is TGTGCCAGCAGCCGCGACACTCAAGGAGATACGCAGTATTTT. Residues: CASSRDTQGDTQYF.

The chain combines TRBV19 with TRBJ2-1, with 13 bases that match TRBD2. Germline trimming cut 7 bases from V and 7 bases from J; bases unmatched to any gene: 10. This CDR3 region has 16 residues. CDR1 and CDR2 from the germline V gene are LNHDA and SQIVND (reference sequence). CDR3 loop: CASKKEPGLAGNEQFF. DNA for the CDR3: TGTGCCAGTAAGAAAGAACCGGGACTAGCGGGGAATGAGCAGTTCTTC.

This clonotype has a handful of counts. The V gene is TRBV27, the J gene TRBJ1-6, with a possible D match to TRBD1 (5 bases). Germline CDR1 reads MNHEY; CDR2 reads SMNVEV (reference sequence). The CDR3 is 12 amino acids. The V gene lost 5 bases and the J gene lost 13 bases, with 12 bases spanning the gap. The CDR3 sequence is CASSVQGGPLHF. The CDR3 bases are TGTGCCAGCAGTGTCCAGGGAGGGCCCCTCCACTTT.

V gene TRBV19 combines with J gene TRBJ1-5; D unresolved. Trimming removed 8 bases from V and 1 base from J, with 9 bases in between. The CDR3 length is 13 residues. Per the germline V gene, CDR1 is LNHDA and CDR2 is SQIVND (reference sequence). The CDR3 spells CASSWVSNQPQHF. DNA for the CDR3: TGTGCCAGTTCTTGGGTAAGCAATCAGCCCCAGCATTTT.

The V call is TRBV4-3, the J call TRBJ1-6, with TRBD1 matching 9 bases. CDR3 length equals 15 residues. The germline CDR1 and CDR2 sequences are LGHNA and YSLEER. V dropped 2 bases and J dropped 8; count of bases not matched to a gene: 4. CDR3 sequence: CASSQRGTGYSPLHF. CDR3 nucleotides: TGCGCCAGCAGCCAACGGGGGACAGGGTATTCACCCCTCCACTTT.

The chain carries TRBV5-6 and TRBJ1-6; 8 bases align to TRBD1. This CDR3 is built from 17 residues. After removal of 2 bases from V and 10 bases from J, the junction contained 14 bases not matched to a gene. Germline V gives CDR1 SGHDT, CDR2 YYEEEE. The CDR3 DNA follows: TGTGCCAGCAGCTTATTGCAGGGGGCGAGGGTAGACTCACCCCTCCACTTT. Translating it yields CASSLLQGARVDSPLHF.

The chain is built from TRBV7-2 and TRBJ1-2; TRBD1 aligns across 11 bases. Germline trimming cut 4 bases from V and 7 bases from J; bases unmatched to any gene: 11. Germline V gene data show CDR1 as SGHTA and CDR2 as FQGNSA. CDR3 length: 16 amino acids. CDR3 coding DNA: TGTGCCAGCAGCTGGACAGGGGGCACAGCTCGGGGTGGCTACACCTTC. Its protein is CASSWTGGTARGGYTF.

The chain uses TRBV19 and TRBJ1-5; D remains ambiguous. V was cut by 5 bases and J by 5 bases, with 10 bases left in between. Germline CDR1 and CDR2: LNHDA and SQIVND (reference sequence). The CDR3 contains 13 residues. The CDR3: CASSLQADQPQHF. The DNA of the CDR3 is TGTGCCAGTAGTCTACAAGCGGATCAGCCCCAGCATTTT.

The J gene is TRBJ1-5, the V gene TRBV5-8, with D uncertain. The ends were cut back, 4 bases at V and 4 bases at J, with 15 bases in the middle. Germline CDR1 and CDR2: SGHTS and YDEGEE. The CDR3 consists of 15 residues. CDR3 sequence: CASSPVGIRNQPQHF. The CDR3 DNA reads TGTGCCAGCAGCCCGGTGGGGATTAGGAATCAGCCCCAGCATTTT.

This clonotype has a handful of counts. The genes are TRBV20-1 and TRBJ2-2, with 7 bases fitting TRBD1. This CDR3 region has 15 residues. With V trimmed by 3 bases and J by 4 bases, 8 bases remained unmatched. Germline assignment: CDR1 DFQATT and CDR2 SNEGSKA (reference sequence). DNA of the CDR3: TGCAGTGCTAGGTACCCGGGACAGCCCACCGGGGAGCTGTTTTTT. The encoded protein is CSARYPGQPTGELFF.

CDR3 protein: CATSRVTGEGNSPLHF. DNA of the CDR3: TGTGCCACCAGCAGAGTAACGGGTGAAGGGAATTCACCCCTCCACTTT. The chain combines TRBV15 with TRBJ1-6; D is ambiguous. This CDR3 comprises 16 residues. Trimming pared 1 base from V and 7 bases from J, leaving 14 bases between. Looked up from germline, CDR1 is LNHNV and CDR2 is YYDKDF (reference sequence).

The chain joins TRBV7-2 to TRBJ2-7; 15 nucleotides align to TRBD2. Germline CDR1 and CDR2: SGHTA and FQGNSA. This CDR3 has 18 residues. J lost 2 bases, V lost 1 base, and 6 bases had no gene match. CDR3 residues: CASSLVRGLAGGTYEQYF. The DNA for the CDR3 is TGTGCCAGCAGCTTAGTACGGGGACTAGCGGGAGGCACCTACGAGCAGTACTTC.

The gene calls are TRBV7-2 and TRBJ2-5; D could derive from TRBD1 or TRBD2 (5 bases each). Germline loops: CDR1 SGHTA, CDR2 FQGNSA. CDR3 size: 13 residues. V lost 5 bases to trimming and J lost 5 bases, with 12 bases between them. CDR3 sequence (DNA): TGTGCCAGCAGCAGGGACCCAGGGGAGACCCAGTACTTC. Residues: CASSRDPGETQYF.